This TCR beta chain derives from a study of shared clonotypes between healthy human individuals. About the study: Donors had three CD4 naive, three CD4 memory, two CD8 naive and one CD8 memory plate apiece. Whole-study results and caveats: Estimated clonotype richness was generally higher in naive than memory subsets. Clonotype sharing among donors was expected to depend on sequencing depth. Roughly 5.3% of naive CD4 clonotypes were common to a handful of donors.

About this clone: Its antigen is currently unknown.

This CDR3 comprises 16 residues. The germline CDR1 and CDR2 sequences are SGHTA and FQGNSA. V lost 3 bases to trimming and J lost 8 bases; unmatched junction nucleotides: 7. Clones were sequenced by immunoSEQ multiplex PCR, and TCRdb holds only the in-frame ones, with some missing. The sample records around 2.1 million clones, approximately 94% being singletons. The chain carries TRBV7-2 and TRBJ2-4; the match to TRBD2 covers 13 bases. The receptor comes from a man between 18 and 35 years old in good health. Specimen: naive CD4+ T cells sorted from blood. Subset denoted: CD45RA+ positively selected. The CDR3 DNA reads as TGTGCCAGCAGCTTTAGGACTAGCGGGAGTAACGACATTCAGTACTTC. Amino acid sequence: CASSFRTSGSNDIQYF. The complete variable domain, with remaining parts taken from reference TRBV7-2 and TRBJ2-4, reads GAGVSQSPSNKVTEKGKDVELRCDPISGHTALYWYRQSLGQGLEFLIYFQGNSAPDKSGLPSDRFSAERTGGSVSTLTIQRTQQEDSAVYLCASSFRTSGSNDIQYFGAGTRLSVL.